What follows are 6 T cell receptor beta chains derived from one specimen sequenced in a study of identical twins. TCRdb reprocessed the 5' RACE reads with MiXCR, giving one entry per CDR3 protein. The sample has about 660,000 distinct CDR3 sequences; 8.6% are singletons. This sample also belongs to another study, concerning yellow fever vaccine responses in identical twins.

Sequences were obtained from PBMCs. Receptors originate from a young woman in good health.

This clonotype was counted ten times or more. The CDR3 sequence is CASSLLAGVYNEQFF. In DNA, the CDR3 is TGTGCCAGCAGCTTACTAGCGGGAGTATACAATGAGCAGTTCTTC. The gene calls are TRBV7-2 and TRBJ2-1; TRBD2 matches at 10 bases. V lost 2 bases and J lost 4; bases outside the gene matches: 2. The germline gives CDR1 SGHTA, CDR2 FQGNSA. This CDR3 has 15 residues.

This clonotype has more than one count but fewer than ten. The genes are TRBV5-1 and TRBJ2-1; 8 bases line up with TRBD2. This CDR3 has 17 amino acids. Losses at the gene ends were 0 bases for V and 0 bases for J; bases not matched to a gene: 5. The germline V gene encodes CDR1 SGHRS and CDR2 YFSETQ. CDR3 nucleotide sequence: TGCGCCAGCAGCTTGGACGGGAGGGCCCTCTCCTACAATGAGCAGTTCTTC. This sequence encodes CASSLDGRALSYNEQFF.

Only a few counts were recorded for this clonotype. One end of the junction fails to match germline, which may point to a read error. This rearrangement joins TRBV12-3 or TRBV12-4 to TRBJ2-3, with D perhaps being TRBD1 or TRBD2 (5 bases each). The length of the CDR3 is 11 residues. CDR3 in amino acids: CASSLSGAGDF. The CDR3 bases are TGTGCCAGCAGTTTATCCGGGGCCGGGGATTTT.

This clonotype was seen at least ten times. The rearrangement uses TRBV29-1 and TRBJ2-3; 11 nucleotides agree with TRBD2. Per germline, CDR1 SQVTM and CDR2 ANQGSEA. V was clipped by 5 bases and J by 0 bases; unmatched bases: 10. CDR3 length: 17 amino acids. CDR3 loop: CSVSEPTSGASTDTQYF. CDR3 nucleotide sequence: TGCAGCGTTTCCGAACCGACTAGCGGGGCCAGCACAGATACGCAGTATTTT.

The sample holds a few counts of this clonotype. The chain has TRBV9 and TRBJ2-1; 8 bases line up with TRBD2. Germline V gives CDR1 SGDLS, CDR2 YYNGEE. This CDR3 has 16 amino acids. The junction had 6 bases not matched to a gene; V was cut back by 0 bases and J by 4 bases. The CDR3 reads CASSVASSGSYNEQFF. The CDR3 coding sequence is TGTGCCAGCAGCGTAGCTTCGAGCGGGAGTTACAATGAGCAGTTCTTC.

The CDR3 sequence is CASSPRDLTYEQYF. CDR3 nucleotide sequence: TGTGCCAGCAGCCCCCGGGACTTAACCTACGAGCAGTACTTC. V and J are TRBV7-9 and TRBJ2-7, with TRBD2 as a possible D gene (6 bases). CDR3 length: 14 amino acids. CDR1 and CDR2 from the germline V gene are SEHNR and FQNEAQ (reference sequence). Trimming shortened V by 5 bases and J by 2 bases, and 13 bases separated the two germline ends.